This T cell receptor (beta chain) comes out of a study of early T cells in non-severe SARS-CoV-2 infection. Whole-study context: The sequenced material was bulk RNA from unsorted whole blood, and its chains were unpaired. Points from the study as a whole: VDJdb-based matching was biased toward anti-spike CD8 responses and missed private and CD4 specificities.

This clonotype was seen at least ten times. What it binds is not known. J was trimmed by 7 bases and V by 0 bases; bases with no gene match: 7. Per germline, CDR1 SGDLS and CDR2 YYNGEE. The CDR3 is 16 residues long. Tagging with unique molecular identifiers was applied to individual cDNA molecules. TCRdb used MiXCR to reprocess the 5' RACE reads, holding one entry per CDR3 protein. The sample records some 45,000 distinct CDR3 sequences, about 5.9% being singletons. The clonotype comes from an adult who was a healthcare worker with PCR-confirmed SARS-CoV-2 infection or an uninfected control (not recorded which). The specimen was whole blood, collected at baseline. The V call is TRBV9, the J call TRBJ1-6, with 7 bases that match TRBD1. CDR3 region: CASSVAEGANNSPLHF. Here the CDR3 DNA reads TGTGCCAGCAGCGTAGCTGAGGGGGCAAACAATTCACCCCTCCACTTT.